These T cell receptor beta chains were read from a single sample in a study of control samples from healthy donors and cancer patients. The assay was immunoSEQ multiplex PCR, and TCRdb's table has in-frame clones only and misses some. The sample shows 40,000 to 55,000 clones, roughly 65% of them seen only once. The sequenced sample was formalin-fixed, paraffin-embedded tissue. The receptors shown here come from a male donor with melanoma. Each CDR3 is given with its conserved first and last residue. Each record gives: J gene, clone size, V gene, D gene, CDR3 protein, CDR3 DNA. A D gene is named only where the DNA matches it firmly. The size of a clone is reported for some rows only, either as once, few or many, or as a class for expanded clones.

TRBJ2-7 | NA | TRBV6-1 | TRBD1 | CASSEGGTGRYF | TGTGCCAGCAGTGAAGGGGGGACAGGGCGGTACTTC
TRBJ1-1 | NA | TRBV7-9 | NA | CASSLAHTRNTEAFF | TGTGCCAGCAGCTTGGCCCACACGAGAAACACTGAAGCTTTCTTT
TRBJ2-1 | NA | TRBV2 | NA | CASSTQGIEQFF | TGTGCCAGCAGCACACAGGGAATTGAGCAGTTCTTC
TRBJ1-6 | NA | TRBV14 | NA | CASSQRDGAPLHF | TGTGCCAGCAGCCAACGGGATGGTGCACCCCTCCACTTT
TRBJ1-4 | NA | TRBV5-1 | NA | CASSLGTGSDEKLFF | TGCGCCAGCAGCTTGGGCACAGGGAGTGATGAAAAACTGTTTTTT
TRBJ2-5 | NA | TRBV11-3 | NA | CASSLRYWETQYF | TGTGCCAGCAGCTTGCGGTACTGGGAGACCCAGTACTTC
TRBJ1-1 | NA | TRBV5-5 | NA | CASSLPREQAFF | TGTGCCAGCAGCTTGCCGAGGGAACAAGCTTTCTTT
TRBJ2-2 | many | TRBV13 | NA | CASSQNWGDTGELFF | TGTGCCAGCAGCCAGAATTGGGGAGACACCGGGGAGCTGTTTTTT
TRBJ2-4 | NA | TRBV6-1 | NA | CASSEVGRGYIQYF | TGTGCCAGCAGTGAAGTCGGCAGGGGATACATTCAGTACTTC
TRBJ1-3 | NA | TRBV7-9 | NA | CASSTRTGYTIYF | TGTGCCAGCAGCACCAGGACCGGCTACACCATATATTTT
TRBJ1-5 | NA | TRBV19 | NA | CASSIGGDWSGILHSNQPQHF | TGTGCCAGTAGTATTGGCGGGGACTGGTCAGGGATTTTACATAGCAATCAGCCCCAGCATTTT
TRBJ1-6 | NA | TRBV18 | TRBD1 | CASSPSTTGTNSPLHF | TGTGCCAGTTCCCCTTCAACGACAGGGACTAATTCACCCCTCCACTTT
TRBJ2-2 | once | TRBV19 | NA | CASSISPDTANTGELFF | TGTGCCAGTAGTATATCCCCGGACACAGCGAACACCGGGGAGCTGTTTTTT
TRBJ1-4 | NA | TRBV5-5 | NA | CASTPGIYGRTTTNEKLFF | TGTGCCAGCACCCCGGGGATATATGGACGGACAACAACTAATGAAAAACTGTTTTTT
TRBJ2-2 | once | TRBV4-2 | NA | CASSQDYGQRELFF | TGTGCCAGCAGCCAAGACTACGGGCAGAGGGAGCTGTTTTTT
TRBJ2-7 | NA | TRBV21-1 | NA | CASSPPKGQSYEQYF | TGTGCCAGCAGCCCCCCGAAGGGACAGTCCTACGAGCAGTACTTC
TRBJ1-2 | NA | TRBV7-9 | NA | CASSSSGVNYGYTF | TGTGCCAGCAGCTCTTCGGGGGTGAACTATGGCTACACCTTC
TRBJ2-4 | NA | TRBV29-1 | NA | CSVLDPTPNIQYF | TGCAGCGTGCTGGACCCCACCCCAAACATTCAGTACTTC
TRBJ2-5 | NA | TRBV2 | TRBD2 | CASSPGLVQETQYF | TGTGCCAGCAGTCCTGGACTAGTCCAAGAGACCCAGTACTTC
TRBJ2-3 | NA | TRBV25-1 | TRBD2 | CASSVGRASLGDTQYF | TGTGCCAGCAGTGTCGGGAGGGCATCTTTAGGAGATACGCAGTATTTT
TRBJ2-3 | NA | TRBV9 | TRBD2 | CASSPLAGQRTDTQYF | TGTGCCAGCAGCCCCCTAGCGGGACAACGAACAGATACGCAGTATTTT
TRBJ2-5 | once | TRBV7-9 | TRBD1 | CASSNVRTGQETQYF | TGTGCCAGCAGCAACGTCCGGACAGGTCAAGAGACCCAGTACTTC
TRBJ2-1 | NA | TRBV18 | NA | CASSRWSGSPYYNEQFF | TGTGCCAGCTCACGGTGGAGCGGGTCCCCATACTACAATGAGCAGTTCTTC
TRBJ2-7 | few | TRBV7-9 | TRBD2 | CASSLEGAGGYEQYF | TGTGCCAGCAGCTTAGAAGGGGCGGGAGGCTACGAGCAGTACTTC
TRBJ2-1 | NA | TRBV4-2 | TRBD2 | CASSPRREVSAEQFF | TGTGCCAGCAGTCCAAGGCGGGAGGTAAGCGCTGAGCAGTTCTTC
TRBJ2-3 | NA | TRBV5-1 | NA | CASDSGQSGDTQYF | TGCGCCAGCGATAGCGGACAGAGTGGGGATACGCAGTATTTT
TRBJ1-2 | NA | TRBV6-5 | NA | CASSPTLYDGYTF | TGTGCCAGCAGCCCCACCCTCTATGATGGCTACACCTTC
TRBJ2-5 | NA | TRBV21-1 | NA | CASSKVGPGQGETQYF | TGTGCCAGCAGCAAAGTAGGGCCAGGGCAGGGGGAGACCCAGTACTTC
TRBJ2-3 | few | TRBV27 | NA | CASQPWTDTDTQYF | TGTGCCAGCCAGCCTTGGACGGATACAGATACGCAGTATTTT
TRBJ2-7 | NA | TRBV3-1/TRBV3-2 | TRBD1 | CASSRRDRVGEQYF | TGTGCCAGCAGCCGCCGGGACAGGGTAGGCGAGCAGTACTTC
TRBJ2-1 | NA | TRBV7-9 | NA | CASSWGGNYNEQFF | TGTGCCAGCAGTTGGGGCGGGAACTACAATGAGCAGTTCTTC
TRBJ1-2 | NA | TRBV18 | NA | CASSPIALHGYTF | TGTGCCAGCTCACCTATCGCCCTACATGGCTACACCTTC
TRBJ1-2 | NA | TRBV28 | NA | CASSLAGSGYTF | TGTGCCAGCAGTTTGGCGGGTTCTGGCTACACCTTC
TRBJ2-5 | few | TRBV15 | NA | CATSTWTNKGETQYF | TGTGCCACCAGCACATGGACCAACAAGGGAGAGACCCAGTACTTC
TRBJ1-5 | NA | TRBV4-2 | NA | CASSQTVANQPQHF | TGTGCCAGCAGCCAGACAGTGGCCAATCAGCCCCAGCATTTT
TRBJ2-3 | NA | TRBV5-8 | NA | CASSLGDKSTDTQYF | TGTGCCAGCAGCTTGGGTGACAAGAGCACAGATACGCAGTATTTT
TRBJ1-1 | NA | TRBV28 | NA | CASSSQEGVVALVKAFF | TGTGCCAGCAGTTCACAAGAAGGGGTTGTGGCCCTGGTTAAAGCTTTCTTT
TRBJ2-5 | NA | TRBV19 | TRBD2 | CASSTPSGAQETQYF | TGTGCCAGTAGTACCCCTAGCGGGGCCCAAGAGACCCAGTACTTC
TRBJ1-2 | NA | TRBV2 | NA | CASSATRTYTF | TGTGCCAGCAGTGCCACTCGGACCTACACCTTC
TRBJ1-2 | NA | TRBV5-1 | NA | CASSLTGDNYGYTF | TGCGCCAGCAGCTTGACGGGGGATAACTATGGCTACACCTTC
TRBJ2-7 | NA | TRBV5-1 | NA | CASSLDGRPGSYEQYF | TGCGCCAGCAGCTTGGATGGGAGGCCAGGTTCCTACGAGCAGTACTTC
TRBJ2-5 | NA | TRBV30 | TRBD1 | CACEGRQGETQYF | TGTGCCTGTGAGGGGAGACAGGGGGAGACCCAGTACTTC
TRBJ2-2 | NA | TRBV28 | NA | CASTNIRATGELFF | TGTGCCAGCACCAATATCAGGGCCACCGGGGAGCTGTTTTTT